These T cell receptor beta chains were read from a single sample in a study of T-cell reconstitution after alpha-beta-depleted transplantation in children. MiXCR was run by TCRdb on the PCR reads, yielding one entry per CDR3 protein. The sample lists around 270,000 distinct CDR3 sequences, less than 9.5% occurring once. The specimen comprised peripheral blood, sampled 360 days after TCRalphabeta/CD19-depleted stem cell transplant. The receptors come from a female patient aged 2-10 years who had a stem cell transplant for Fanconi anemia, so the T cells may come from the graft donor. Each CDR3 is given with its conserved first and last residue. Each record gives: J gene, clone size, D gene, V gene, CDR3 DNA, CDR3 protein. The D gene is left open where the match is weak. Not every row has a clone size; where given, it reads once, few, many or a size class.

>TRBJ2-3|many|.|TRBV6-2/TRBV6-3
TGTGCCAGCAGATACGGGAGCACAGATACGCAGTATTTT
CASRYGSTDTQYF
>TRBJ1-1|few|.|TRBV6-2/TRBV6-3
TGTGCCAGCAGTTACTCCGGCGTCCTGACTGGGGCTTTCTTT
CASSYSGVLTGAFF
>TRBJ2-4|.|.|TRBV7-2
TGTGCCAGCAGCTTTAGCCCCGCCTCGCCTTCGCAGGACATTCAGTACTTC
CASSFSPASPSQDIQYF
>TRBJ2-7|.|.|TRBV10-3
TGTGCCATCAGCCGGGACACCTCCTACGAGCAGTACTTC
CAISRDTSYEQYF
>TRBJ2-2|.|TRBD2|TRBV6-1
TGTGCCAGCAGGAAACTGAGCGGGGGAGCGAACACCGGGGAGCTGTTTTTT
CASRKLSGGANTGELFF
>TRBJ1-1|.|TRBD1|TRBV20-1
TGCAGTGCTAGTTTTCAGGGGGCGGGGACTGAAGCTTTCTTT
CSASFQGAGTEAFF
>TRBJ1-4|few|.|TRBV4-1
TGCGCCAGCAGCCAAGGAAGGGAGGATGAAAAACTGTTTTTT
CASSQGREDEKLFF
>TRBJ2-7|.|TRBD2|TRBV7-6
TGTACCAGCAGCTTAGCGGGAGGTACTGACGAGCAGTACTTC
CTSSLAGGTDEQYF
>TRBJ2-7|.|.|TRBV2
TGTGCCAGCAGTGATCGACTTTTGGGCCCGCGCTCCTACGAGCAGTACTTC
CASSDRLLGPRSYEQYF
>TRBJ1-5|.|.|TRBV20-1
TGCAGTGCTAGAGGGGTGGCCAATCAGCCCCAGCATTTT
CSARGVANQPQHF
>TRBJ2-7|many|TRBD1|TRBV6-1
TGTGCCAGACTCCCGGGACAGGGCAAATACGAGCAGTACTTC
CARLPGQGKYEQYF
>TRBJ2-6|few|.|TRBV3-1
TGTGCCAGCAGCCAACGGCCTGGGGCCAACGTCCTGACTTTC
CASSQRPGANVLTF
>TRBJ2-3|.|.|TRBV18
TGTGCCAGCTCACCACTAGCGGGCACAGATACGCAGTATTTT
CASSPLAGTDTQYF
>TRBJ1-1|.|.|TRBV5-1
TGCGCCAGCAGCTTGGCCTCTCGGAGGGATTTGGAGACTGAAGCTTTCTTT
CASSLASRRDLETEAFF
>TRBJ2-1|many|.|TRBV7-2
TGTGCCAGCAGCTTAGGAGCCCAACACTCCTACAATGAGCAGTTCTTC
CASSLGAQHSYNEQFF
>TRBJ2-7|many|.|TRBV4-1
TGCGCCAGCAGCCGCGACGGTTACGAGCAGTACTTC
CASSRDGYEQYF
>TRBJ2-3|many|.|TRBV11-2
TGTGCCAGCAGCTTAGATCTAGCAGATACGCAGTATTTT
CASSLDLADTQYF
>TRBJ2-1|once|.|TRBV19
TGTGCCAGTAGTATCCAACAGCAATCCTCCTACAATGAGCAGTTCTTC
CASSIQQQSSYNEQFF
>TRBJ1-6|few|.|TRBV6-5
TGTGCCAGCAGCCCCCGGATCCTAAGGTCCCTCCACTTT
CASSPRILRSLHF
>TRBJ2-6|few|.|TRBV3-1
TGTGCCAGCAGCCAAGTCAGCTACTCTGGGGCCAACGTCCTGACTTTC
CASSQVSYSGANVLTF
>TRBJ2-1|many|.|TRBV9
TGTGCCAGCAGCTACCATTTATCTTACAATGAGCAGTTCTTC
CASSYHLSYNEQFF
>TRBJ1-2|many|.|TRBV20-1
TGCAGTGCTCCCGAGCAGGGTTCTGTTTATGGCTACACCTTC
CSAPEQGSVYGYTF
>TRBJ1-1|few|TRBD1|TRBV2
TGTGCCAGCAGTGAGGACAGGGGGCGGGGGACTGAAGCTTTCTTT
CASSEDRGRGTEAFF
>TRBJ2-7|many|TRBD2|TRBV7-2
TGTGCCAGCAGCTTAAATCGGGCTAGCGGGAGCCACGAGCAGTACTTC
CASSLNRASGSHEQYF
>TRBJ2-5|few|TRBD2|TRBV27
TGTGCCAGCAGTCCATGGACTAGCGGGGGGCCGGAGACCCAGTACTTC
CASSPWTSGGPETQYF
>TRBJ2-7|few|TRBD1|TRBV6-1
TGTGCCAGCAGTCGAACCCCCAGGGGACAGAGCTCTTACTTC
CASSRTPRGQSSYF
>TRBJ1-1|.|TRBD1|TRBV28
TGTGCCAGCAGTTCGCTGACAGGGTGGGTCTCTGAAGCTTTCTTT
CASSSLTGWVSEAFF